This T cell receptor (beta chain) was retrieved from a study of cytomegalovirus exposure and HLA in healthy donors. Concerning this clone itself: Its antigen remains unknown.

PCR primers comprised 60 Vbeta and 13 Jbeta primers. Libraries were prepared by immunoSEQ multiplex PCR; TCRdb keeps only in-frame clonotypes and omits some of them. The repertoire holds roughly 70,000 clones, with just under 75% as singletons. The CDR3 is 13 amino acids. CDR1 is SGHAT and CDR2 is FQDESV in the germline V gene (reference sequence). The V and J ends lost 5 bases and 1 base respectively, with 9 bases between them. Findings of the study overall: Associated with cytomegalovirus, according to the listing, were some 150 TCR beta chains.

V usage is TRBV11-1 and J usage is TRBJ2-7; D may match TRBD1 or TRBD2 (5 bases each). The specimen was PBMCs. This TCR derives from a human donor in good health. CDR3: CASSLEGSYEQYF. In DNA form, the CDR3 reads TGTGCCAGCAGCCTAGAGGGGTCCTACGAGCAGTACTTC. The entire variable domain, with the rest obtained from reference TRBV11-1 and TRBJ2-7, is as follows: EAEVAQSPRYKITEKSQAVAFWCDPISGHATLYWYRQILGQGPELLVQFQDESVVDDSQLPKDRFSAERLKGVDSTLKIQPAELGDSAMYLCASSLEGSYEQYFGPGTRLTVT.